One TCR beta chain is described in this entry. The CDR3 length is 14 residues. V gave up 7 bases and J gave up 2 bases, with 14 bases separating them. The V gene's germline CDR1 is MNHEY and CDR2 SVGAGI. This sample stems from a study of blood T cell repertoires in COVID-19. Background on the study: The analysed material was cDNA or gDNA that came from T cells, B-cell-depleted T cells, or PBMCs.

Profiled with immunoSEQ multiplex PCR; TCRdb holds only in-frame clones, not every one. The data hold 52,000 or so clones, with approximately 84% observed a single time. V gene TRBV6-5 combines with J gene TRBJ1-1; D unresolved. This clonotype originated in a man aged 65 to 85 with active COVID-19. Sample: peripheral blood. CDR3 in DNA: TGTGCCAGCACCTTGGGAGACACCAACACTGAAGCTTTCTTT. Its protein product is CASTLGDTNTEAFF.